The clone carrying this T cell receptor (beta chain) was seen a handful of times. Antigen unknown. This CDR3 comprises 19 residues. Trimming cost V 2 bases and J 3 bases, with 25 bases left between them. From germline, CDR1 is DFQATT and CDR2 SNEGSKA (reference sequence). The sample belongs to a study of CD8 T cells in ankylosing spondylitis. General study points: Clones linked to disease, bearing a CD8+ phenotype, were relatively rare in peripheral blood. Researchers reportedly found disease-linked clones significantly enriched in matched ankylosing spondylitis synovial fluid. The study identified a TCR beta motif of about eight highly homologous variants that appeared characteristic of ankylosing spondylitis blood. There were earlier reports of some motif variants in reactive arthritis synovial fluid and blood.

For TCR beta, libraries came from quantitative 5'-RACE with molecular barcodes. TCRdb passed the 5' RACE reads through MiXCR, listing each CDR3 protein once. The table has about 700,000 distinct CDR3 sequences, around 19% seen once. This receptor was identified in a male donor with ankylosing spondylitis. V is TRBV20-1 and J is TRBJ2-2; D possibly matches TRBD1 or TRBD2 (8 bases each). Source material: blood, either unsorted or a sorted T cell fraction (not recorded which). The CDR3 coding sequence is TGCAGTGCTAGAATCCTCCCAGGGGGCGGGGGGCTAGACACCGGGGAGCTGTTTTTT. Its protein is CSARILPGGGGLDTGELFF.